Each of the 7 T cell receptor beta chains below was sequenced from the same sample in a study of shared clonotypes between healthy human individuals. The data were produced by immunoSEQ multiplex PCR, yet TCRdb's version contains in-frame clones alone and is incomplete. The data contain roughly 2.5 million clones, around nine tenths of them singletons. The specimen was naive CD4+ T cells sorted from blood. Subset here: CD45RA+ positively selected. Source of these receptors: a man aged 18 to 30 in good health.

CDR3 region: CASSLGGVPGEQFF. CDR3 bases: TGTGCCAGCAGCCTAGGCGGGGTCCCGGGTGAGCAGTTCTTC. The genes are TRBV14 and TRBJ2-1; weak D call: TRBD2 (6 bases). CDR3 length: 14 amino acids. Germline CDR1 reads SGHDN; CDR2 reads FVKESK. Trimming pared 4 bases from V and 9 bases from J, leaving 16 bases between. The full variable domain, its missing parts supplied by reference TRBV14 and TRBJ2-1, is EAGVTQFPSHSVIEKGQTVTLRCDPISGHDNLYWYRRVMGKEIKFLLHFVKESKQDESGMPNNRFLAERTGGTYSTLKVQPAELEDSGVYFCASSLGGVPGEQFFGPGTRLTVL.

This rearrangement joins TRBV6-6 to TRBJ1-1, with unresolved D. In germline, CDR1 is MNHNY, CDR2 SVGAGI (reference sequence). The CDR3 has 13 amino acids. With 6 bases removed from V and 4 bases from J, the gap between germline ends came to 12 bases. DNA for the CDR3: TGTGCCAGCAGACCGGGATCGCCCACTGAAGCTTTCTTT. It codes for CASRPGSPTEAFF.

This clone has more than one count but fewer than ten. The chain has TRBV7-9 and TRBJ1-1, with 9 bases identical to TRBD1. The CDR3 has 15 residues. CDR1 and CDR2 from the germline V gene are SEHNR and FQNEAQ (reference sequence). V was pared by 5 bases and J by 6 bases, with 10 bases of the junction left unmatched. The CDR3 sequence: CASSRMTGGVSEAFF. CDR3 DNA: TGTGCCAGCAGCCGTATGACAGGGGGGGTCTCTGAAGCTTTCTTT.

The chain links TRBV25-1 to TRBJ1-1, with TRBD1 as a possible D gene (5 bases). CDR3 length: 16 amino acids. The germline CDR1 and CDR2 sequences are MGHDK and SYGVNS. Between the trimmed V and J ends, which lost 2 bases and 0 bases, there was a span of 13 bases. CDR3 in DNA: TGTGCCAGCAGTGAAGGGGGTTGGGTGTTGAACACTGAAGCTTTCTTT. Its protein is CASSEGGWVLNTEAFF.

This chain connects TRBV7-6 to TRBJ2-1; TRBD2 matches 9 bases. The germline CDR1 and CDR2 sequences are SGHVS and FNYEAQ. The V and J ends lost 2 bases and 5 bases, in that order; junction bases with no gene match: 13. The CDR3 sequence is 18 residues long. CDR3 in DNA: TGTGCCAGCAGCTTACGGTTAGCGGGGGCAGGAGGCCACAATGAGCAGTTCTTC. Translating it yields CASSLRLAGAGGHNEQFF.

The rearrangement uses TRBV5-8 and TRBJ2-7; 8 bases fit TRBD2. Germline V CDR1 and CDR2: SGHTS, YDEGEE. Germline trimming cut 2 bases from V and 3 bases from J; bases unmatched to any gene: 7. CDR3 size: 15 residues. CDR3 residues: CASSFGTSGNYEQYF. DNA for the CDR3: TGTGCCAGCAGCTTCGGAACTAGCGGAAACTACGAGCAGTACTTC.

The rearrangement joins TRBV11-2 to TRBJ1-3; possibly TRBD1 for D (6 bases). This CDR3 has 16 amino acids. Deletions cut 5 bases from V and 0 bases from J, with 14 bases between. Germline lookup yields CDR1 SGHAT and CDR2 FQNNGV. The CDR3: CASSEIRDTSGNTIYF. The CDR3 coding sequence is TGTGCCAGCAGCGAAATCCGGGACACCTCTGGAAACACCATATATTTT. Full variable domain (rest looked up from reference TRBV11-2 and TRBJ1-3): EAGVAQSPRYKIIEKRQSVAFWCNPISGHATLYWYQQILGQGPKLLIQFQNNGVVDDSQLPKDRFSAERLKGVDSTLKIQPAKLEDSAVYLCASSEIRDTSGNTIYFGEGSWLTVV.